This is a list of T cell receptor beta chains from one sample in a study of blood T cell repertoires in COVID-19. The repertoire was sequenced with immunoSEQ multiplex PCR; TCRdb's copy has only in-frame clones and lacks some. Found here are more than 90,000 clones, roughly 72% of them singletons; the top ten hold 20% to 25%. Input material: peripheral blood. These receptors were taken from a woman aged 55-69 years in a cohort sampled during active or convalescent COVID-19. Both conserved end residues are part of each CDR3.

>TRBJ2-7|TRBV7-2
CASSFWRSSEQYF
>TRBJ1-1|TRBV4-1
CASSYRTGGGTEAFF
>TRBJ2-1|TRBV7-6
CASSLWSRLDSAGNEQFF
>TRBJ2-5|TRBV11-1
CASSPRQYQETQYF
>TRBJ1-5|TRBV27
CASSSGGVGNQPQHF
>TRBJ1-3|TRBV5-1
CASSPESTLSGNTIYF
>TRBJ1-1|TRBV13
CASSFQGHRMEAFF
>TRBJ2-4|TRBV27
CASRPYAKNIQYF
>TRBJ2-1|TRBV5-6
CASSPFLGSGASYNEQFF
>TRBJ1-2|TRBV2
CASSPRPDRILYGYTF
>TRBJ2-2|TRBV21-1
CASRAELSGTANTGELFF
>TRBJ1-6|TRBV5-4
CASSFGGEGSPLHF
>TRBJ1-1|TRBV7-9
CASSFDRVTEAFF
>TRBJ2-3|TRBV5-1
CASSPAGTSGGLSTDTQYF